Each of the 6 T cell receptor beta chains below was sequenced from the same sample in a study of metastatic and nonmetastatic thyroid tumors. TCRdb reprocessed the PCR reads via MiXCR. Here the sample spans around 8,000 clones, more than 25% being singletons. The entire patient cohort was treatment-naive prior to thyroid surgery. Sample: tumor tissue. Receptors were obtained from a male donor with papillary thyroid cancer or a benign thyroid nodule (not recorded which). Some clones in this sample may be carry-over from other donors' samples.

This rearrangement joins TRBV5-1 to TRBJ2-1; D may be TRBD2 (5 bases). The V gene lost 5 bases and the J gene lost 6 bases, with 9 bases spanning the gap. The CDR3 loop spans 12 amino acids. Germline V gene data show CDR1 as SGHRS and CDR2 as YFSETQ. CDR3 sequence (DNA): TGCGCCAGCAGGTCGGGAACCAATGAGCAGTTCTTC. Protein product: CASRSGTNEQFF.

This chain's CDR3 is CASSYNSQETQYF. The CDR3 bases are TGTGCCAGCAGTTACAACAGCCAAGAGACCCAGTACTTC. This chain connects TRBV6-5 to TRBJ2-5; D gene unclear. This CDR3 is built from 13 residues. Germline loops: CDR1 MNHEY, CDR2 SVGAGI. V shed 2 bases and J shed 1 base, with 5 bases lying between them.

The V call is TRBV7-2, the J call TRBJ2-1, with 7 bases matching TRBD1. CDR3 length equals 14 residues. J lost 8 bases, V lost 5 bases, and 9 bases had no gene match. Germline V CDR1 and CDR2: SGHTA, FQGNSA. The CDR3 reads CASSPGQVVDEQFF. The CDR3 DNA reads TGTGCCAGCAGCCCAGGACAGGTCGTCGATGAGCAGTTCTTC.

Only a few counts were recorded for this clone. This chain connects TRBV27 to TRBJ2-7, with 7 bases identical to TRBD2. V lost 6 bases and J lost 5; bases outside the gene matches: 10. This CDR3 has 14 residues. Germline CDR1 reads MNHEY; CDR2 reads SMNVEV (reference sequence). The CDR3 loop is CASSPAGGSHEQYF. For the CDR3, the DNA is TGTGCCAGCAGCCCGGCCGGCGGGAGTCACGAGCAGTACTTC.

The DNA of the CDR3 is TGTGCCAGCAGTTCCGGCGGGGGAGATCAGCCCCAGCATTTT. Residues: CASSSGGGDQPQHF. The chain couples TRBV7-9 to TRBJ1-5, with a weak D call TRBD1 (5 bases). V was clipped by 6 bases and J by 5 bases, with 14 bases between them. CDR1 and CDR2 (germline): SEHNR, FQNEAQ (reference sequence). The CDR3 runs 14 residues. Variable domain in full (rest from reference TRBV7-9 and TRBJ1-5): DTGVSQNPRHKITKRGQNVTFRCDPISEHNRLYWYRQTLGQGPEFLTYFQNEAQLEKSRLLSDRFSAERPKGSFSTLEIQRTEQGDSAMYLCASSSGGGDQPQHFGDGTRLSIL.

The V gene is TRBV9, the J gene TRBJ1-6; D possibly corresponds to TRBD1 (5 bases). CDR1 SGDLS and CDR2 YYNGEE come from the germline V gene. The CDR3 has 13 residues. Trimming removed 3 bases at V and 9 bases at J, with 10 bases between. The CDR3 region has the DNA TGTGCCAGCAGCGGGCAGGGAGCTTCACCCCTCCACTTT. Translating it yields CASSGQGASPLHF.